Shown below are 26 T cell receptor beta chains from a single sample sequenced in a study of metastatic and nonmetastatic thyroid tumors. Using MiXCR, TCRdb re-called clones from the PCR reads. The sample holds over 65,000 clones, about an eighth seen once. Thyroid surgery took place with no prior treatment in any patient. Sequencing was done on a sample of tumor tissue. All receptors derive from a female donor with papillary thyroid cancer or a benign thyroid nodule (not recorded which). Some clones in this sample may be carry-over from other donors' samples.

This clone was recorded at least ten times. The chain employs TRBV30 and TRBJ1-2, with a possible D match to TRBD1 (5 bases). The CDR3 runs 13 residues. V lost 8 bases to trimming and J lost 6 bases, with 19 bases between them. Germline CDR1 reads GTSNPN; CDR2 reads SVGIG (reference sequence). The CDR3 protein is CARGGEVVHGYTF. The DNA of the CDR3 is TGTGCCCGGGGCGGGGAAGTTGTCCATGGCTACACCTTC.

A remark on this clone: This may stem from a read error, because a much larger clone lies one nucleotide away. The V gene is TRBV20-1, the J gene TRBJ2-5; D is undetermined. This CDR3 has 13 residues. The ends were cut back, 1 base at V and 5 bases at J, with 11 bases in the middle. Germline V lookup: CDR1 DFQATT, CDR2 SNEGSKA (reference sequence). The CDR3: CSARGHSEETQYF. Here the CDR3 DNA reads TGCAGTGCTAGAGGCCACTCAGAGGAGACCCAGTACTTC.

This clone was observed a handful of times. Written as DNA, the CDR3 is TGTGCCAGCAGTCGGACTAGCGGGGTACAAGAGACCCAGTACTTC. As protein: CASSRTSGVQETQYF. The chain has TRBV28 and TRBJ2-5; 12 bases fit TRBD2. J was trimmed by 2 bases and V by 5 bases; bases with no gene match: 3. Germline CDR1 is MDHEN and CDR2 is SYDVKM. The CDR3 extends over 15 amino acids.

For this clone: It may be a read error: a sequence one base away is much more abundant. The CDR3 nucleotides read TGTGCCAGCAGCGAGCTACTTTTCACAGATACGCAGTATTTT. Its translation is CASSELLFTDTQYF. The chain employs TRBV9 and TRBJ2-3; D not certain. CDR1 SGDLS and CDR2 YYNGEE come from the germline V gene. V lost 3 bases and J 2 bases, leaving 10 bases between the germline ends. CDR3 length: 14 residues.

Regarding this clone: A clone one base away is much larger, so this may be a read error. At the DNA level, this CDR3 is encoded by other sequences in the same sample as well. The V gene is TRBV20-1, the J gene TRBJ2-2, with D possibly TRBD1 on 6 matching bases. The length of the CDR3 is 14 residues. In germline, CDR1 is DFQATT, CDR2 SNEGSKA (reference sequence). CDR3 loop: CSVRQAMNTGELFF. Written as DNA, the CDR3 is TGCAGTGTTAGACAGGCAATGAACACAGGGGAGCTGTTTTTT.

The CDR3 nucleotides read TGCGCCAGCAGCCAAGATCGGTCTAGCCCGGGCTTATACAATGAGCAGTTCTTC. Translation: CASSQDRSSPGLYNEQFF. V and J are TRBV4-1 and TRBJ2-1, with a weak D call TRBD2 (5 bases). Trimming pared 0 bases from V and 4 bases from J, leaving 19 bases between. The CDR3 extends over 18 amino acids. Germline CDR1 MGHRA, CDR2 YSYEKL.

This clone appeared many times. The rearrangement links TRBV7-2 to TRBJ2-7; D not certain. Germline-derived CDR1 and CDR2 are SGHTA and FQGNSA. This CDR3 spans 14 amino acids. With 1 base removed from V and 6 bases from J, the gap between germline ends came to 13 bases. The CDR3 DNA follows: TGTGCCAGCAGCTTAGGAGTAGGGTTCGGCGAGCAGTACTTC. Protein product: CASSLGVGFGEQYF.

There are many counts of this clone. Other DNA sequences of this sample code for an identical CDR3. The chain recombines TRBV2 with TRBJ2-5; possibly TRBD1 for D (6 bases). V lost 9 bases and J lost 5, with 16 bases in between. Looked up from germline, CDR1 is SNHLY and CDR2 is FYNNEI. CDR3 size: 13 residues. The CDR3 DNA reads TGTGCCAGAGGGGGATGGGGGCGGGAGACCCAGTACTTC. Translation gives CARGGWGRETQYF.

There are many counts of this clone. The chain couples TRBV7-9 to TRBJ2-1; TRBD2 might be the D (6 bases). Trimming removed 6 bases at V and 10 bases at J, with 25 bases between. Germline V gene lookup returns CDR1 SEHNR and CDR2 FQNEAQ (reference sequence). CDR3 length: 16 residues. The CDR3 loop is CASSGGIGGSEEEQFF. Here the CDR3 DNA reads TGTGCCAGCAGTGGGGGTATTGGGGGGTCTGAGGAGGAGCAGTTCTTC. The full variable domain, its missing parts supplied by reference TRBV7-9 and TRBJ2-1, is DTGVSQNPRHKITKRGQNVTFRCDPISEHNRLYWYRQTLGQGPEFLTYFQNEAQLEKSRLLSDRFSAERPKGSFSTLEIQRTEQGDSAMYLCASSGGIGGSEEEQFFGPGTRLTVL.

This clone was detected many times. The chain carries TRBV29-1 and TRBJ1-2; maybe TRBD1 (6 bases). The CDR3 has 11 amino acids. Looked up from germline, CDR1 is SQVTM and CDR2 is ANQGSEA. The CDR3 loop reads CTSDRNYGYTF. Written as DNA, the CDR3 is TGCACCTCGGACAGAAACTATGGCTACACCTTC.

The sample holds many counts of this clone. CDR3 sequence reads: CASSAGSQYSNQPQHF. Written as DNA, the CDR3 is TGTGCCAGCAGCGCAGGGTCTCAATATAGCAATCAGCCCCAGCATTTT. The V call is TRBV11-1, the J call TRBJ1-5, with D maybe TRBD1 (5 bases). Germline V lookup: CDR1 SGHAT, CDR2 FQDESV (reference sequence). There are 16 residues in the CDR3. With 5 bases removed from V and 0 bases from J, the gap between germline ends came to 14 bases. Combining the CDR3 with reference TRBV11-1 and TRBJ1-5 gives the whole variable domain EAEVAQSPRYKITEKSQAVAFWCDPISGHATLYWYRQILGQGPELLVQFQDESVVDDSQLPKDRFSAERLKGVDSTLKIQPAELGDSAMYLCASSAGSQYSNQPQHFGDGTRLSIL.

In its sample, this clone was seen many times. The V gene is TRBV12-3 or TRBV12-4, the J gene TRBJ1-4, with a weak D call TRBD1 (6 bases). The V end was cut by 4 bases, the J end by 7 bases, with 19 bases between. This CDR3 is 16 amino acids long. CDR3 residues: CASSSGTSGGGEKLFF. Written as DNA, the CDR3 is TGTGCCAGCAGTTCCGGGACATCCGGTGGGGGTGAAAAACTGTTTTTT.

At least ten counts were recorded for this clone. This sequence joins TRBV7-9 and TRBJ1-3; 7 positions match TRBD1. Germline V CDR1 and CDR2: SEHNR, FQNEAQ (reference sequence). This CDR3 is built from 18 residues. With 5 bases clipped from V and 0 bases from J, the junction kept 13 bases outside the gene matches. The chain's CDR3 is CASSPFGTAENSGNTIYF. The DNA of the CDR3 is TGTGCCAGCAGCCCTTTCGGGACAGCCGAAAACTCTGGAAACACCATATATTTT.

Of note for this clone: A much larger clone lies one base from this, so it may be a read error. This chain connects TRBV7-7 to TRBJ2-5; 7 bases are shared with TRBD2. Germline CDR1 SSHAT, CDR2 FNYEAQ (reference sequence). This CDR3 region has 14 residues. The CDR3 DNA follows: TGTGCTAGCAGCTTTGGGGGGGACCAAGAGACCCAGTACTTC. This codes for CASSFGGDQETQYF.

This clone was seen repeatedly, ten times or more. This sequence joins TRBV27 and TRBJ1-4; 8 bases are shared with TRBD1. The trim removed 6 bases at V and 3 bases at J, leaving 6 bases unmatched. Looked up from germline, CDR1 is MNHEY and CDR2 is SMNVEV (reference sequence). CDR3 length equals 15 residues. The CDR3, as DNA: TGTGCCAGCAGCCGTCAGGGGGCGGCTAATGAAAAACTGTTTTTT. It encodes CASSRQGAANEKLFF.

This clone was seen a few times. The V and J genes are TRBV11-1 and TRBJ1-4, with a weak D call TRBD1 (5 bases). The germline CDR1 and CDR2 sequences are SGHAT and FQDESV (reference sequence). Trimming removed 0 bases at V and 5 bases at J, with 19 bases between. The CDR3 is 18 residues long. The CDR3, as DNA: TGTGCCAGCAGCTTAGCCGGGGGGGTTACTACCCTGAATGAAAAACTGTTTTTT. Translation: CASSLAGGVTTLNEKLFF.

This clone was seen ten or more times. The rearrangement joins TRBV25-1 to TRBJ1-4; 7 bases match TRBD1. Unmatched junction bases numbered 5, after V lost 3 bases and J lost 4 bases. The germline gives CDR1 MGHDK, CDR2 SYGVNS. The CDR3 consists of 15 residues. CDR3 DNA: TGTGCCAGCAGTGAGTGGACAGGACGTAATGAAAAACTGTTTTTT. It codes for CASSEWTGRNEKLFF.

This clone was detected ten times or more. Different DNA sequences within this sample yield the same CDR3. The rearrangement uses TRBV7-8 and TRBJ2-5, with 8 bases matching TRBD2. Germline loops: CDR1 SGHVS, CDR2 FQNEAQ. J gave up 4 bases and V 7 bases, and 5 bases lay outside the gene matches. The CDR3 totals 13 residues. The CDR3 region is CASNILAGETQYF. The CDR3 DNA reads TGTGCCAGCAACATTCTAGCGGGAGAGACCCAGTACTTC.

Concerning this clone: This may be a read error: a much more frequent sequence differs by one nucleotide. DNA for the CDR3: TGCGCCAGCAGCTTTGCCAGACAGAGGGAGGAGACCCAGTACTTC. Its translation: CASSFARQREETQYF. The chain combines TRBV5-1 with TRBJ2-5; the D call may be TRBD1 or TRBD2 (5 bases each). V dropped 2 bases and J dropped 5 bases, with 16 bases sitting between them. Per germline, CDR1 SGHRS and CDR2 YFSETQ. The CDR3 loop spans 15 amino acids. Full variable domain (outside the CDR3, taken from reference TRBV5-1 and TRBJ2-5): KAGVTQTPRYLIKTRGQQVTLSCSPISGHRSVSWYQQTPGQGLQFLFEYFSETQRNKGNFPGRFSGRQFSNSRSEMNVSTLELGDSALYLCASSFARQREETQYFGPGTRLLVL.

This clone occurred a few times. A much larger clone differs by one base, so this may be a read error. The chain carries TRBV20-1 and TRBJ2-3; possibly TRBD2 for D (6 bases). The V end was cut by 0 bases, the J end by 6 bases, with 13 bases between. Per germline, CDR1 DFQATT and CDR2 SNEGSKA (reference sequence). CDR3 length: 14 residues. In DNA form, the CDR3 reads TGCAGTGCTAGAGACACGGAGGGCGGGGATACGCAGTATTTT. This codes for CSARDTEGGDTQYF.

Turning to this clone: Germline is not matched at one junction end, which may reflect a read error. CDR3 protein: CSADKVLASTDTRYF. The CDR3, as DNA: TGCAGTGCGGATAAAGTACTTGCAAGCACAGATACGCGGTATTTT. The chain is built from TRBV20-1 and TRBJ2-3; the D is unclear. The germline V gene has CDR1 DFQATT and CDR2 SNEGSKA (reference sequence). The CDR3 is 15 residues long.

This clone was counted between two and nine times. Since a much larger clone is just one base distant, this may be a read error. The chain has TRBV29-1 and TRBJ1-5; unclear D gene. The CDR3 is 10 amino acids. Germline V gene sequence: CDR1 SQVTM, CDR2 ANQGSEA. DNA of the CDR3: TGCATCGTTGGGCGACAGCCCCAGCATTTT. This sequence encodes CIVGRQPQHF.

In its sample, this clone was seen many times. The rearrangement joins TRBV19 to TRBJ1-2, with D possibly being TRBD1 (5 bases). V lost 7 bases and J lost 0, with 27 bases in between. The CDR3 has 19 residues. Germline CDR1 and CDR2: LNHDA and SQIVND (reference sequence). The CDR3, as DNA: TGTGCCAGTATAACCTCCGGCTTGGCAGGGAGGGGCCCTAACTATGGCTACACCTTC. It is translated as CASITSGLAGRGPNYGYTF.

This clone was seen a few times. A single base separates this from a much larger clone, so it may be a read error. Other nucleotide sequences from this sample produce the same CDR3. The rearrangement joins TRBV6-7 to TRBJ2-5; 8 positions match TRBD2. TRBV6-7 is classed as an ORF, of uncertain function. This CDR3 has 13 residues. The CDR3 DNA reads as TGTGCCAGCGCAACGGGAGGGGAAGAGACACAGTACTTC. This encodes CASATGGEETQYF.

Ten or more counts support this clone. V and J are TRBV6-5 and TRBJ2-6; 7 nucleotides agree with TRBD1. With 2 bases clipped from V and 1 base from J, the junction kept 2 bases outside the gene matches. Looked up from germline, CDR1 is MNHEY and CDR2 is SVGAGI. This CDR3 is built from 16 residues. CDR3 sequence: CASSYHRGSGANVLTF. CDR3 coding DNA: TGTGCCAGCAGTTACCACAGGGGATCTGGGGCCAACGTCCTGACTTTC.

Details on this clone: One junction end disagrees with the germline gene, perhaps due to a read error. The chain is built from TRBV9 and TRBJ2-3; D may be TRBD2 (6 bases). The germline gives CDR1 SGDLS, CDR2 YYNGEE. This CDR3 comprises 14 residues. The CDR3 here is CASSPGRGIDTQYF. The CDR3 DNA is TGCGCCAGCAGCCCCGGGAGAGGGATAGATACGCAGTATTTT.